The 25 T cell receptor beta chains below come from one sample, sequenced in a study of CD8 T cells in Susac syndrome. Random hexamers were used to reverse transcribe the RNA input (roughly 0.5 to 1 ug). Each CDR3 protein gets one entry after TCRdb re-called the immunoSEQ multiplex PCR reads with MiXCR. Of tens of thousands of distinct CDR3 sequences detected, roughly 95% appear once; the ten largest clones hold around 0.11%. The sequenced material came from CD4+ T cells from PBMCs. The receptors shown here come from a human donor with multiple sclerosis.

The V call is TRBV7-9, the J call TRBJ2-7, with D unclear. CDR1 and CDR2 (germline): SEHNR, FQNEAQ (reference sequence). This CDR3 is 15 amino acids long. The V gene lost 2 bases and the J gene lost 3 bases, with 14 bases spanning the gap. The chain's CDR3 is CASSLSRTLHYEQYF. In DNA, the CDR3 is TGTGCCAGCAGCTTATCCCGGACCCTCCACTACGAGCAGTACTTC. Full variable domain (outside the CDR3, taken from reference TRBV7-9 and TRBJ2-7): DTGVSQNPRHKITKRGQNVTFRCDPISEHNRLYWYRQTLGQGPEFLTYFQNEAQLEKSRLLSDRFSAERPKGSFSTLEIQRTEQGDSAMYLCASSLSRTLHYEQYFGPGTRLTVT.

J is TRBJ2-3 and V is TRBV29-1; D is perhaps TRBD1 (6 bases). The CDR3 runs to 14 residues. V dropped 4 bases and J dropped 2 bases, with 13 bases sitting between them. The germline gives CDR1 SQVTM, CDR2 ANQGSEA. This CDR3 is CSVGGLTSTDTQYF. The CDR3 bases are TGCAGCGTTGGGGGGCTAACCTCCACAGATACGCAGTATTTT.

The chain has TRBV2 and TRBJ1-1; TRBD1 matches 8 bases. Trimming took 5 bases from V and 4 from J; bases not matched to a gene: 6. Germline V lookup: CDR1 SNHLY, CDR2 FYNNEI. The CDR3 extends over 14 amino acids. The CDR3, as DNA: TGTGCCAGCAGTCTGGACAGGGCTGCCACTGAAGCTTTCTTT. Protein: CASSLDRAATEAFF.

The chain joins TRBV6-1 to TRBJ2-7; D is unresolved. V lost 1 base to trimming and J lost 1 base, with 8 bases between them. The CDR3 consists of 14 residues. Per germline, CDR1 MNHNS and CDR2 SASEGT. For the CDR3, the DNA is TGTGCCAGCAGTGAAGAGGGCCCGTCCTACGAGCAGTACTTC. Translating gives CASSEEGPSYEQYF.

This chain links TRBV7-9 with TRBJ1-2, with D uncertain. Germline assignment: CDR1 SEHNR and CDR2 FQNEAQ (reference sequence). Trimming took off 5 bases at V and 3 bases at J, with 7 bases between the two ends. The CDR3 has 12 residues. The CDR3 bases are TGTGCCAGCAGCCTCGACTACTATGGCTACACCTTC. This sequence encodes CASSLDYYGYTF.

This chain joins TRBV3-1 and TRBJ1-1, with D uncertain. Germline V gene sequence: CDR1 LGHDT, CDR2 YNNKEL (reference sequence). The CDR3 is 13 residues long. The V end was cut by 1 base, the J end by 6 bases, with 9 bases between. The CDR3 DNA is TGTGCCAGCAGCCAAGTCGTCGGGCCTGAAGCTTTCTTT. It specifies CASSQVVGPEAFF.

This clonotype was observed a single time. The CDR3 region is CASSVDRYSAEAFF. CDR3 DNA: TGTGCCAGCAGCGTAGACAGATACAGCGCTGAAGCTTTCTTT. The chain uses TRBV9 and TRBJ1-1; unclear D gene. V shed 0 bases and J shed 6 bases, with 12 bases lying between them. Germline V gene data show CDR1 as SGDLS and CDR2 as YYNGEE. CDR3 length: 14 residues.

The DNA of the CDR3 is TGTGCCAGCAGCTTAACGACCCTGGAACAGCCCCAGCATTTT. It encodes CASSLTTLEQPQHF. The chain recombines TRBV7-2 with TRBJ1-5, with unresolved D. Germline CDR1 is SGHTA and CDR2 is FQGNSA. CDR3 size: 14 residues. V was clipped by 2 bases and J by 7 bases, with 12 bases between them.

The genes are TRBV20-1 and TRBJ2-5; TRBD2 might be the D (5 bases). The CDR3 has 15 residues. Trimming cost V 0 bases and J 5 bases, with 16 bases left between them. The germline gives CDR1 DFQATT, CDR2 SNEGSKA (reference sequence). The CDR3 DNA is TGCAGTGCTAGAGACCCCGTCGGCCGAGGGGAGACCCAGTACTTC. This translates into CSARDPVGRGETQYF.

The chain uses TRBV4-3 and TRBJ2-7, with D perhaps TRBD1 (5 bases). The V gene's germline CDR1 is LGHNA and CDR2 YSLEER. CDR3 length: 15 amino acids. Trimming cost V 1 base and J 2 bases, with 12 bases left between them. CDR3 bases: TGCGCCAGCAGCCAAGGACAGCAGCAAACCTACGAGCAGTACTTC. Translated: CASSQGQQQTYEQYF.

CDR3: CASSLARGTNQPQHF. CDR3 nucleotide sequence: TGTGCCAGCAGTTTAGCGCGGGGAACAAATCAGCCCCAGCATTTT. The rearrangement links TRBV12-3 or TRBV12-4 to TRBJ1-5; D ambiguous. The germline V and J ends were trimmed by 0 bases and 4 bases, with 10 bases remaining between them. This CDR3 is built from 15 residues.

This rearrangement joins TRBV19 to TRBJ2-1; 8 bases are shared with TRBD1. V gave up 9 bases and J gave up 3 bases; unmatched junction bases: 19. CDR3 size: 18 residues. CDR1 and CDR2 (germline): LNHDA, SQIVND (reference sequence). The CDR3 here is CASWGGQGKRGDYNEQFF. The DNA for the CDR3 is TGTGCCAGCTGGGGAGGACAGGGTAAACGAGGGGACTACAATGAGCAGTTCTTC.

CDR3 residues: CASSLVHGSTDTQYF. The CDR3 nucleotides are TGTGCCAGCAGCTTAGTTCACGGTAGCACAGATACGCAGTATTTT. The chain employs TRBV7-2 and TRBJ2-3; D unclear. The CDR3 runs 15 residues. CDR1 and CDR2 from the germline V gene are SGHTA and FQGNSA. V lost 1 base and J lost 0, with 8 bases in between.

The CDR3 nucleotides read TGTGCCAGCAGCTTAGCAGAGACAGCTAACTATGGCTACACCTTC. It yields the protein CASSLAETANYGYTF. This chain uses TRBV7-9 with TRBJ1-2; possible D gene TRBD1, 5 bases. V lost 0 bases and J lost 0, with 8 bases in between. The germline V gene has CDR1 SEHNR and CDR2 FQNEAQ (reference sequence). The CDR3 has 15 residues. Together with reference TRBV7-9 and TRBJ1-2, the CDR3 gives the full variable domain: DTGVSQNPRHKITKRGQNVTFRCDPISEHNRLYWYRQTLGQGPEFLTYFQNEAQLEKSRLLSDRFSAERPKGSFSTLEIQRTEQGDSAMYLCASSLAETANYGYTFGSGTRLTVV.

This rearrangement joins TRBV5-1 to TRBJ1-3; D is perhaps TRBD1 (5 bases). Trimming took 0 bases from V and 1 from J, leaving 11 bases between them. The CDR3 spans 16 residues. Germline V gene sequence: CDR1 SGHRS, CDR2 YFSETQ. The chain's CDR3 is CASSLVAGSSGNTIYF. Here the CDR3 DNA reads TGCGCCAGCAGCTTGGTTGCAGGGTCATCTGGAAACACCATATATTTT.

The rearrangement uses TRBV6-6 and TRBJ2-5; the D gene could be TRBD1 or TRBD2 (5 bases each). This CDR3 contains 16 residues. V was shortened by 0 bases and J by 5 bases, with 16 bases between the two germline ends. Per germline, CDR1 MNHNY and CDR2 SVGAGI (reference sequence). CDR3 in amino acids: CASSYSTRAGQETQYF. The CDR3 DNA reads as TGTGCCAGCAGTTACTCGACGAGGGCAGGGCAGGAGACCCAGTACTTC.

V usage is TRBV19 and J usage is TRBJ2-2; D gene uncertain. V shed 3 bases and J shed 5 bases, with 13 bases lying between them. From germline, CDR1 is LNHDA and CDR2 SQIVND (reference sequence). The CDR3 contains 15 residues. The CDR3 nucleotides are TGTGCCAGTAGTATTCCAGGCGAGAGGACCGGGGAGCTGTTTTTT. Translation: CASSIPGERTGELFF.

This chain uses TRBV6-2 or TRBV6-3 with TRBJ2-6; a possible D gene is TRBD1 (5 bases). Trimming cost V 10 bases and J 2 bases, with 12 bases left between them. The CDR3 covers 14 residues. The V gene's germline CDR1 is MNHEY and CDR2 SVGEGT. Written as DNA, the CDR3 is TGTGCCACCAACTTAGGGGCTGGGGCCAACGTCCTGACTTTC. It codes for CATNLGAGANVLTF.

The chain joins TRBV12-3 or TRBV12-4 to TRBJ1-2; no reliable D call. The CDR3 is made up of 14 amino acids. Trimming pared 3 bases from V and 1 base from J, leaving 9 bases between. Here the CDR3 DNA reads TGTGCCAGCAGTTTGGGCGGTTATAACTATGGCTACACCTTC. This translates into CASSLGGYNYGYTF.

The chain links TRBV11-2 to TRBJ2-4; D is undetermined. Per the germline V gene, CDR1 is SGHAT and CDR2 is FQNNGV. This CDR3 spans 16 amino acids. The V end lost 1 base, the J end lost 0 bases, and 10 bases lay between the germline ends. The CDR3 protein is CASSLGPELAKNIQYF. CDR3 bases: TGTGCCAGCAGCTTAGGCCCCGAACTAGCCAAAAACATTCAGTACTTC.

The CDR3 region is CSAGVGGRSYNEQFF. The CDR3 DNA follows: TGCAGTGCTGGGGTTGGGGGGAGATCCTACAATGAGCAGTTCTTC. The chain couples TRBV20-1 to TRBJ2-1; possible D gene TRBD2, 6 bases. The CDR3 covers 15 residues. Germline V lookup: CDR1 DFQATT, CDR2 SNEGSKA (reference sequence). Deletions cut 5 bases from V and 1 base from J, with 15 bases between.

This chain joins TRBV12-3 or TRBV12-4 and TRBJ1-5, with D tentatively TRBD1 (6 bases). The V gene lost 6 bases and the J gene lost 3 bases, with 15 bases spanning the gap. The CDR3 is 15 amino acids. CDR3 residues: CASSPGQLYNQPQHF. As DNA, the CDR3 is TGTGCCAGCAGCCCCGGACAGCTCTACAATCAGCCCCAGCATTTT.

This chain connects TRBV24-1 to TRBJ1-5, with D perhaps TRBD1 (5 bases). With 6 bases removed from V and 7 bases from J, the gap between germline ends came to 12 bases. The CDR3 loop spans 13 amino acids. Germline CDR1 is KGHDR and CDR2 is SFDVKD. The CDR3, as DNA: TGTGCCACCAGTTGGGGGTTCGGGCAGCCCCAGCATTTT. This gives the protein CATSWGFGQPQHF.

This chain joins TRBV7-9 and TRBJ2-7, with 9 bases that match TRBD1. J lost 7 bases, V lost 2 bases, and 9 bases had no gene match. This CDR3 spans 15 amino acids. Germline V lookup: CDR1 SEHNR, CDR2 FQNEAQ (reference sequence). The CDR3 bases are TGTGCCAGCAGCTTACGTGGACAGGGGCTTTGGGAGCAGTACTTC. Translating it yields CASSLRGQGLWEQYF.

This chain connects TRBV5-1 to TRBJ1-4; maybe TRBD1 (5 bases). With 4 bases removed from V and 5 bases from J, the gap between germline ends came to 12 bases. The CDR3 has 14 amino acids. Germline lookup yields CDR1 SGHRS and CDR2 YFSETQ. The CDR3 is CASSIGTENEKLFF. The DNA for the CDR3 is TGCGCCAGCAGCATTGGGACGGAGAATGAAAAACTGTTTTTT. Full variable domain (outside the CDR3, taken from reference TRBV5-1 and TRBJ1-4): KAGVTQTPRYLIKTRGQQVTLSCSPISGHRSVSWYQQTPGQGLQFLFEYFSETQRNKGNFPGRFSGRQFSNSRSEMNVSTLELGDSALYLCASSIGTENEKLFFGSGTQLSVL.